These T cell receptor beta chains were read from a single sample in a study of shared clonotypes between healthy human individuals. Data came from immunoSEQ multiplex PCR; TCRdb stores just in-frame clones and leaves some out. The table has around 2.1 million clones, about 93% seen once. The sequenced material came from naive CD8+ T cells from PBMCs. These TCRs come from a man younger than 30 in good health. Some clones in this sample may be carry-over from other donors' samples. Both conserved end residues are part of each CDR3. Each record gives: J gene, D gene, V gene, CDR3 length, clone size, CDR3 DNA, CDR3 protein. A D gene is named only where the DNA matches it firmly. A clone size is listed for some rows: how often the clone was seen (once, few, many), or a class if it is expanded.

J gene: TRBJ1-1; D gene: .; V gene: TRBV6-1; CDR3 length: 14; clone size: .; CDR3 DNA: TGTGCCAGCAGTGAAGGGGGAGGGGGCACTGAAGCTTTCTTT; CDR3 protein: CASSEGGGGTEAFF
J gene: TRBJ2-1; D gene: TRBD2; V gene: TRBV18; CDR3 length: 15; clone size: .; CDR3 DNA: TGTGCCAGCTCACCGGGACTAGCGGTTCTCAATGAGCAGTTCTTC; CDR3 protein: CASSPGLAVLNEQFF
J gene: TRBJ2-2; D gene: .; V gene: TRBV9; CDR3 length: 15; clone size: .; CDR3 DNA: TGTGCCAGCAGCGTAGGCCCCAGGAACACCGGGGAGCTGTTTTTT; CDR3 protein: CASSVGPRNTGELFF
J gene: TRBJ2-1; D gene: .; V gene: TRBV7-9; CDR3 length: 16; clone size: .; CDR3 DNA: TGTGCCAGCAGTCGTACGGGGGCGGGAGCTGGCAATGAGCAGTTCTTC; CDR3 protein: CASSRTGAGAGNEQFF
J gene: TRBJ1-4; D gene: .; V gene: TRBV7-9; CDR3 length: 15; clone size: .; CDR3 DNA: TGTGCCAGCAGCTCGGTACAGGGTCTTACTGAAAAACTGTTTTTT; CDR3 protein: CASSSVQGLTEKLFF
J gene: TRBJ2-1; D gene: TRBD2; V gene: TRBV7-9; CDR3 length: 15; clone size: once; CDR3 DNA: TGTGCCAGCAGCTTCGCGGGGGGTTTATACAATGAGCAGTTCTTC; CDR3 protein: CASSFAGGLYNEQFF
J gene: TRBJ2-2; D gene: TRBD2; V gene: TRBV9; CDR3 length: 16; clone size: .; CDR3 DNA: TGTGCCAGCAGCGTACAGATAGCGGGAGGAGCCGGGGAGCTGTTTTTT; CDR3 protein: CASSVQIAGGAGELFF
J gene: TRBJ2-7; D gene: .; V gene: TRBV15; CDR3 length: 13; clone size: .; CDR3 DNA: TGTGCCACCAGCAGAGAGGGAAACTACGAGCAGTACTTC; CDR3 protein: CATSREGNYEQYF
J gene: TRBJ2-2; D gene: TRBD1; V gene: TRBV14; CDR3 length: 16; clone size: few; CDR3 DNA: TGTGCCAGCAGCCAATTGCGGGACAGGGATCCCGGGGAGCTGTTTTTT; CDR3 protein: CASSQLRDRDPGELFF
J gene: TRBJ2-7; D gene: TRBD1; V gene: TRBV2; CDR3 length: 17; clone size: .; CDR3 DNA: TGTGCCAGCAGTGAACGTCTGGGACAGGGGGCGATATACGAGCAGTACTTC; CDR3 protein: CASSERLGQGAIYEQYF
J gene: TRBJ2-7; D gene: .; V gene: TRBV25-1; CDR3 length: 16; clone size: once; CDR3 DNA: TGTGCCAGCAGCCCCGTTAGAGGAGGGACAGCCTACGAGCAGTACTTC; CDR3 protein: CASSPVRGGTAYEQYF
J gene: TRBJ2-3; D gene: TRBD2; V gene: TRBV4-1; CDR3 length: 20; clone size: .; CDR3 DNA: TGCGCCAGCAGCGCATACGAACTCGCCGGGACTAGCGGGAGGGTCGATACGCAGTATTTT; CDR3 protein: CASSAYELAGTSGRVDTQYF
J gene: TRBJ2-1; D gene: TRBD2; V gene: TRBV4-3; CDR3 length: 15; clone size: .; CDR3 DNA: TGCGCCAGCAGCCAACTAGCGGGAGACGGCGACGAGCAGTTCTTC; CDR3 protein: CASSQLAGDGDEQFF
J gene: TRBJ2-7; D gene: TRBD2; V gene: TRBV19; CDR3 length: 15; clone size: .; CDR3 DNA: TGTGCCAGTAGTATATCACTAGCGGGAAGATACGAGCAGTACTTC; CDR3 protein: CASSISLAGRYEQYF
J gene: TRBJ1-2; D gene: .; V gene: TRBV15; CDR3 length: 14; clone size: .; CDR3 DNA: TGTGCCACCAGCACGAACAGGGAGATCTATGGCTACACCTTC; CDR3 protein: CATSTNREIYGYTF
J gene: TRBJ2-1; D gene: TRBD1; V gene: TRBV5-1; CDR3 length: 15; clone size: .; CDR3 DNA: TGCGCCAGCAGCTTGAGTCAGGGGGTTTACAATGAGCAGTTCTTC; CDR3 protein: CASSLSQGVYNEQFF
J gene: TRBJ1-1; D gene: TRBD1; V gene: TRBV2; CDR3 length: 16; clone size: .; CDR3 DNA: TGTGCCAGCCGCCGGGACAGGGAGGGTCGGGACACTGAAGCTTTCTTT; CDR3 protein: CASRRDREGRDTEAFF
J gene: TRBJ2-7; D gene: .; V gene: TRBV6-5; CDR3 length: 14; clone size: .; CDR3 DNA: TGTGCCAGCAGTTACTCGTGGCATTCTTACGAGCAGTACTTC; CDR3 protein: CASSYSWHSYEQYF
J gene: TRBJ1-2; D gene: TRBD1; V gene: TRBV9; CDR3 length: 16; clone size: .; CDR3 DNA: TGTGCCAGCAGCGTAGCGCGAGACAGGGGCGGCTATGGCTACACCTTC; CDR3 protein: CASSVARDRGGYGYTF
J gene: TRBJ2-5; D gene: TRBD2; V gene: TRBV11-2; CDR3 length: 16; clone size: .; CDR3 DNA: TGTGCCAGCAGCTTAGAGGCTAGCGGTTACCAAGAGACCCAGTACTTC; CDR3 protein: CASSLEASGYQETQYF
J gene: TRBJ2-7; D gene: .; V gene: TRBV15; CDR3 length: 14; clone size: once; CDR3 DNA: TGTGCCACCAGCAGAGATCCCTCCGGTTACGAGCAGTACTTC; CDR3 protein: CATSRDPSGYEQYF
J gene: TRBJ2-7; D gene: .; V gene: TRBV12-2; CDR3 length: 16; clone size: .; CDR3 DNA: TGTGCAAGTCGCGGACTAGGACAGAGTTCCTCCTACGAGCAGTACTTC; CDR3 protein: CASRGLGQSSSYEQYF
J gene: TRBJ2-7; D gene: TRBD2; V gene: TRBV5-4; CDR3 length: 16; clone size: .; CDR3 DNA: TGTGCCAGCAGCTATGGACTAGCGGGAGTTATTCAGGAGCAGTACTTC; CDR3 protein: CASSYGLAGVIQEQYF
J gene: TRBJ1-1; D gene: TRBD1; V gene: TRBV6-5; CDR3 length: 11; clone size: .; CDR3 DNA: TGTGCCAGCAGTTCCGGGACAGGGGCTTTCTTT; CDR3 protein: CASSSGTGAFF
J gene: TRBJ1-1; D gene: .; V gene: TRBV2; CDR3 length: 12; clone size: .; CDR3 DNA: TGTGCCAGCAACAGGGTGAACACTGAAGCTTTCTTT; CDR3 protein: CASNRVNTEAFF
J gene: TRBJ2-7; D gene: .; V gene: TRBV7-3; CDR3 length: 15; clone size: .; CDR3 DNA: TGTGCCAGCAGCTTAAGGGGCGGGAATACCTACGAGCAGTACTTC; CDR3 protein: CASSLRGGNTYEQYF
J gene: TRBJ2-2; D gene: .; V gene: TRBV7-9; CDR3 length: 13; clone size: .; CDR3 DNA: TGTGCCAGCAGCCCGCTGGCCACCGGGGAGCTGTTTTTT; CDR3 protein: CASSPLATGELFF
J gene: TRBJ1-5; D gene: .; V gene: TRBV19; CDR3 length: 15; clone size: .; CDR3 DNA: TGTGCCAGTAGTATTGATCGCGGGTCTGGTCAGCCCCAGCATTTT; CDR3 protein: CASSIDRGSGQPQHF
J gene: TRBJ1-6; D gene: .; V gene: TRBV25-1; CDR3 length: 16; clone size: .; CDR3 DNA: TGTGCCAGCAGTGAAAGGGCGGGTTTATATAATTCACCCCTCCACTTT; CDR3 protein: CASSERAGLYNSPLHF
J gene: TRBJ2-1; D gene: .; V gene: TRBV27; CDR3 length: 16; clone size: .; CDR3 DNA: TGTGCCAGCAGTTCGGACTTTCCGAACTCCTACAATGAGCAGTTCTTC; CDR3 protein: CASSSDFPNSYNEQFF
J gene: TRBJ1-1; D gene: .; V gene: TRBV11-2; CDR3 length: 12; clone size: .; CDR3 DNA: TGTGCCAGCAGCCCGCAGAACACTGAAGCTTTCTTT; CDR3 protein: CASSPQNTEAFF
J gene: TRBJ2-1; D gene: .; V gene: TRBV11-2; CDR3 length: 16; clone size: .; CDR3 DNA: TGTGCCAGCAGCTTAGCTCGGACGGTGGCCTACAATGAGCAGTTCTTC; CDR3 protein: CASSLARTVAYNEQFF
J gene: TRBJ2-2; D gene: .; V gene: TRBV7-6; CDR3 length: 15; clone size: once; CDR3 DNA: TGTGCCAGCAGCGTCCCGGGGGTCGCCACCGGGGAGCTGTTTTTT; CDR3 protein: CASSVPGVATGELFF
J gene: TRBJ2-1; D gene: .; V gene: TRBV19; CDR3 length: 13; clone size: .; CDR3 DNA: TGTGCCAGTAGAGACGGGACATTCAATGAGCAGTTCTTC; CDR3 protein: CASRDGTFNEQFF
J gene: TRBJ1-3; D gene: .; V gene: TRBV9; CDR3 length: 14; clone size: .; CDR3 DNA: TGTGCCAGCAGCGTAGCGGTCTCTGGAAACACCATATATTTT; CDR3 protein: CASSVAVSGNTIYF
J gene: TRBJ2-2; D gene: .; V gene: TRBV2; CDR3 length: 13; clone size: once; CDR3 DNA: TGTGCCAGCAGTGATGCGTACACCGGGGAGCTGTTTTTT; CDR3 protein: CASSDAYTGELFF
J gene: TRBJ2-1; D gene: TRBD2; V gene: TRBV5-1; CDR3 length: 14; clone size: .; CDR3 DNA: TGCGCCAGCAGAGGGGAGAGTGGGGAGGGTGAGCAGTTCTTC; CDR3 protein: CASRGESGEGEQFF
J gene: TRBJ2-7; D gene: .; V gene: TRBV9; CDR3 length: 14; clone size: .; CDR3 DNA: TGTGCCAGCAGCGTAGGCAGGACCCCAGAGGAGCAGTACTTC; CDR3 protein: CASSVGRTPEEQYF
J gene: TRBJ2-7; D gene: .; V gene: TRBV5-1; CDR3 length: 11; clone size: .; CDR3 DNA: TGCGCCAGCAGCTTGGCCGAGGAGCAGTACTTC; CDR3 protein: CASSLAEEQYF
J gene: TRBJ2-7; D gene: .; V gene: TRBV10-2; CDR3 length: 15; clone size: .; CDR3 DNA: TGCGCCAGCAGAGCCGCAGGGGTCCGAGCCTACGAGCAGTACTTC; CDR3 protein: CASRAAGVRAYEQYF
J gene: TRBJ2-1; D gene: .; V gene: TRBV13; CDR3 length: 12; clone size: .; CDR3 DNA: TGTGCCAGCAGCTTAGGCCTCAATGAGCAGTTCTTC; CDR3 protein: CASSLGLNEQFF
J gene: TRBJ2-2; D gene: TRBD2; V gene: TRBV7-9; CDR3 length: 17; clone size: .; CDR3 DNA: TGTGCCAGCAGCTTTCTCCTAGCGGGAGGGCCTGGCGGGGAGCTGTTTTTT; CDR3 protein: CASSFLLAGGPGGELFF